This entry describes one T cell receptor beta chain. It has no known antigen specificity. Qualities for individual bases were not recorded, and no much larger clone is one base off. This sample was taken from a study of beta chain features in type 1 diabetes (dated by TCRdb to about 2018). Study-level background: Mean age, gender distribution, total cell number and subset yield were not different between patients and healthy donors. Whereas all 28 donors provided naive and central memory subsets, regulatory and stem cell-like memory subsets were isolated from just 8 patients and about 8 healthy donors. Across all samples, some 110,000,000 sorted cells were examined, and cell number per subset correlated strongly with RNA yield. In the study, TCRB repertoires of sorted circulating CD4+ T cell subsets from recently diagnosed type 1 diabetes patients were compared with those of matched healthy donors. Overall results and qualifications from the work: Because cDNA was sequenced instead of genomic DNA, highly expressing activated cells could be over-represented, though the groups showed no difference in activation or CD3 levels. The naive, central memory and regulatory TCRB repertoires appeared to resemble one another more closely among patients than among healthy donors. Fewer insertions and more nucleotide deletions at VDJ recombination sites were observed in patients with type 1 diabetes, implying thymic rearrangement abnormalities. PCR may preferentially amplify shorter templates, but because patient and control samples were amplified and corrected together, any resulting skew would affect both groups equally. In all four CD4+ subsets, TCRB CDR3 length was moderately but significantly shorter in type 1 diabetes patients. HLA sub-analyses involved small numbers of individuals, so any influence of HLA type on TCRB rearrangement remained unresolved.

Clipping removes 0 bases from V and 5 bases from J, with 8 as the unmatched junction base count. The CDR3 runs 16 amino acids, cysteine and phenylalanine included. Just CDR3 DNA is preserved here, 48 bases in frame from base 1. According to the germline V gene, CDR1 reads KGHSH and CDR2 reads LQKENI. Each donor gave one peripheral blood draw, roughly 120 mL on average, collected into heparinised tubes. Naive, central memory, regulatory and stem cell-like memory CD4+ T cells were sorted on a BD FACSAria II using a panel including CD45RO, CCR7, CD25, CD127, CD95 and CD27. Every sorted population had a purity above 95%. PBMCs were isolated immediately by Lymphoprep density gradient centrifugation and stained directly without culture. So that batch effects would be minimized, each experiment stained and sorted samples in pairs, pairing one healthy donor with one patient. The High Capacity cDNA Reverse Transcription Kit was used to reverse transcribe all of the isolated RNA, meaning that expressed TCRB transcripts were what got sequenced. Deep immunoSEQ sequencing was performed on naive, central memory and regulatory T cell samples, with an average of roughly 3.3 million total reads per sample. Sorted cells were lysed in RLT buffer and RNA was extracted with DNase-treated RNeasy Micro or Mini kits, depending on cell number. Each cell subset was processed separately to prevent cross-contamination, with patient and healthy donor samples processed together. Using the immunoSEQ multiplex PCR, TCRB sequences were amplified from cDNA into 87-bp fragments spanning the CDR3 region. The amplicons were sequenced using the Illumina HiSeq platform. In the authors' own workflow: PCR bias was computationally corrected using synthetic template baselines, reads within Hamming distance 2 were collapsed, and singletons that could not be merged were discarded. By aligning reads against IMGT, V, D and J genes, CDR3 length, and insertions or deletions at six rearrangement sites were assigned. Within each subset, clonotype counts were normalized to sorted cell number, and only after that were true diversity and Gini coefficients computed with the tcR R package. The overlap coefficient, calculated on TCRB nucleotide sequences, was used to quantify repertoire sharing. In TCRdb, the immuneACCESS table is reduced to in-frame sequences with V and J assigned. These tables do not hold every clone; where another copy was compared, an unresolved V gene accounts for under half, and the others remain unexplained. V, J and clone size derive from that table, while D and trimming were established from the DNA sequence. This sample lists 100,000 to 150,000 clones; about 18% were detected once. The ten largest clones represent 2% to 3% of the sample.

The TCR sequence derives from a man aged 18-30 years with type 1 diabetes. The chain was built from TRBV18 and TRBJ2-5; a stretch of 8 junction bases matches TRBD2. Sequencing used central memory CD4+ T cells from blood. The nucleotides are TGTGCCAGCTCACCACCGGCCCTAGCGGGCGTCGAGACCCAGTACTTC. Translated, it gives CASSPPALAGVETQYF.